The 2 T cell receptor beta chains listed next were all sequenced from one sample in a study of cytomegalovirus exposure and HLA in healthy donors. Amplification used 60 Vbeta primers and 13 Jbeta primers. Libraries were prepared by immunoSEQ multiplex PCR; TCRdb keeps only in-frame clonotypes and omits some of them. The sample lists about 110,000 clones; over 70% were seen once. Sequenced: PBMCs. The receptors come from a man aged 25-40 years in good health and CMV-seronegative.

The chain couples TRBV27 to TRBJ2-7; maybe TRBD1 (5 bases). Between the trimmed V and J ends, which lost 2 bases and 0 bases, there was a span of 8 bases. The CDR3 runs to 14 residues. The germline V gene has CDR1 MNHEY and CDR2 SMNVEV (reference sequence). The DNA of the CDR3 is TGTGCCAGCAGTTTAGGGGCTACCTCCTACGAGCAGTACTTC. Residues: CASSLGATSYEQYF.

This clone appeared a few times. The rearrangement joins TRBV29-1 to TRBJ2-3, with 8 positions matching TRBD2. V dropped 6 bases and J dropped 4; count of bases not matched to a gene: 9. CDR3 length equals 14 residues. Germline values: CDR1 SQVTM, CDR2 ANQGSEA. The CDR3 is CSVIGGGGSDTQYF. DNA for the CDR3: TGCAGCGTCATCGGTGGCGGGGGGTCAGATACGCAGTATTTT.